This passage covers 23 T cell receptor beta chains from one sample sequenced in a study of CD4 T cells in relation to SARS-CoV-2 and coronaviruses. Only in-frame clones appear in the TCRdb table, and some are missing; sequencing was by immunoSEQ multiplex PCR. In the table there are under 13,000 clones, about nine tenths of which are singletons. The material sequenced was naive CD4+ T cells from PBMCs. The subset denotes: naive CD4+ T cells isolated by negative enrichment. The origin of the receptors is an adult with COVID-19.

The V gene is TRBV24-1, the J gene TRBJ2-1; TRBD1 is a possible D gene (6 bases). Per the germline V gene, CDR1 is KGHDR and CDR2 is SFDVKD. The CDR3 spans 16 residues. The V and J ends lost 4 bases and 7 bases respectively, with 19 bases between them. The DNA for the CDR3 is TGTGCCACCAGTGAACCTACAGGGACCCACCGTAATGAGCAGTTCTTC. Its translation is CATSEPTGTHRNEQFF.

The genes are TRBV24-1 and TRBJ2-5, with D unclear. The CDR3 has 10 residues. Germline V gives CDR1 KGHDR, CDR2 SFDVKD. V dropped 9 bases and J dropped 5 bases, with 6 bases sitting between them. The CDR3 sequence is CATVIETQYF. The CDR3 region has the DNA TGTGCCACCGTTATTGAGACCCAGTACTTC.

The rearrangement joins TRBV10-3 to TRBJ2-2, with D possibly TRBD1 on 6 matching bases. Germline V CDR1 and CDR2: ENHRY, SYGVKD. V was trimmed by 5 bases and J by 0 bases, leaving 13 bases between them. This CDR3 has 16 residues. The CDR3 DNA is TGTGCCATCAGTTTCGTACAGGGAGCGAACACCGGGGAGCTGTTTTTT. It encodes CAISFVQGANTGELFF.

V and J are TRBV5-1 and TRBJ1-1; D not resolved. V lost 0 bases and J 7 bases, leaving 13 bases between the germline ends. This CDR3 is built from 14 residues. CDR1 SGHRS and CDR2 YFSETQ come from the germline V gene. The CDR3 DNA is TGCGCCAGCAGCTTGGTTATGAGCGGAATTGAAGCTTTCTTT. Translating gives CASSLVMSGIEAFF.

This chain links TRBV5-7 with TRBJ2-7, with D possibly matching TRBD2 (6 bases). TRBV5-7 qualifies as an ORF whose function is uncertain. V lost 4 bases and J lost 0, with 11 bases in between. CDR3 length equals 14 residues. Here the CDR3 DNA reads TGTGCCAGCAGCGAAACTAGCCGCTCCTACGAGCAGTACTTC. Translating it yields CASSETSRSYEQYF.

The rearrangement joins TRBV7-2 to TRBJ2-3; 9 bases are a match to TRBD2. The V segment lost 2 bases and the J segment 6 bases; nucleotides outside the gene matches: 6. The CDR3 sequence is 15 residues long. Germline-derived CDR1 and CDR2 are SGHTA and FQGNSA. The CDR3: CASSLRSSGVDTQYF. CDR3 DNA sequence: TGTGCCAGCAGCTTACGTTCTAGCGGGGTGGATACGCAGTATTTT. Complete variable domain (other parts from reference TRBV7-2 and TRBJ2-3): GAGVSQSPSNKVTEKGKDVELRCDPISGHTALYWYRQSLGQGLEFLIYFQGNSAPDKSGLPSDRFSAERTGGSVSTLTIQRTQQEDSAVYLCASSLRSSGVDTQYFGPGTRLTVL.

The chain is built from TRBV10-3 and TRBJ2-7, with a possible D match to TRBD2 (6 bases). The ends were cut back, 6 bases at V and 6 bases at J, with 15 bases in the middle. CDR3 length: 13 amino acids. Germline V gene lookup returns CDR1 ENHRY and CDR2 SYGVKD. CDR3 DNA sequence: TGTGCCATCAGCCCGGAGGGGCTAGGCGAGCAGTACTTC. Amino acid sequence: CAISPEGLGEQYF.

The genes are TRBV19 and TRBJ2-1; 8 positions match TRBD2. CDR3 size: 17 residues. Germline CDR1 and CDR2: LNHDA and SQIVND (reference sequence). With 10 bases clipped from V and 9 bases from J, the junction kept 23 bases outside the gene matches. CDR3 sequence (DNA): TGTGCCACCATGCCGGTCTGGGATCGGGGGGGGAGGACTGAGCAGTTCTTC. Its translation: CATMPVWDRGGRTEQFF.

This chain connects TRBV7-2 to TRBJ1-5, with D hard to call. This CDR3 has 15 amino acids. The ends were cut back, 1 base at V and 3 bases at J, with 10 bases in the middle. CDR1 SGHTA and CDR2 FQGNSA come from the germline V gene. In nucleotides, the CDR3 is TGTGCCAGCAGCTTAGTGGACGGACCCAATCAGCCCCAGCATTTT. Translated, it gives CASSLVDGPNQPQHF.

Regarding this clone: At one boundary the junction diverges from the germline segment, which might be a read error. Other DNA sequences within the sample encode an identical CDR3. The chain employs TRBV19 and TRBJ1-5; 7 nucleotides agree with TRBD1. Germline V gene sequence: CDR1 LNHDA, CDR2 SQIVND (reference sequence). This CDR3 is 13 amino acids long. The chain's CDR3 is CASSITGDQPQHF. DNA for the CDR3: TGCGCCAGTAGCATCACAGGGGATCAGCCCCAGCATTTT.

The V gene is TRBV20-1, the J gene TRBJ1-6; possible D gene TRBD1, 6 bases. Between the trimmed V and J ends, which lost 3 bases and 4 bases, there was a span of 16 bases. Germline V gene data show CDR1 as DFQATT and CDR2 as SNEGSKA (reference sequence). The CDR3 is 16 amino acids. The CDR3 DNA is TGCAGTGCTAGTGCAGACCGGGACACATATAATTCACCCCTCCACTTT. Protein product: CSASADRDTYNSPLHF.

Turning to this clone: Compared with germline, one end of the junction differs, possibly owing to a read error. The chain has TRBV7-7 and TRBJ2-5, with D tentatively TRBD2 (6 bases). Germline-derived CDR1 and CDR2 are SSHAT and FNYEAQ (reference sequence). The CDR3 totals 15 residues. CDR3 protein: CASSSLGAGRETQYF. CDR3 DNA: TGTGCTAGCAGCTCCCTTGGGGCGGGGCGGGAGACCCAGTACTTC.

This chain uses TRBV5-1 with TRBJ1-1; 10 nucleotides line up with TRBD1. From germline, CDR1 is SGHRS and CDR2 YFSETQ. The V and J ends lost 4 bases and 6 bases, in that order; junction bases with no gene match: 6. The CDR3 is 14 residues long. This chain's CDR3 is CASSGGQGSPEAFF. Written as DNA, the CDR3 is TGCGCCAGCAGCGGGGGACAGGGGAGCCCTGAAGCTTTCTTT.

This chain connects TRBV12-3 or TRBV12-4 to TRBJ1-2; D might be TRBD1 (6 bases). The V end was cut by 4 bases, the J end by 4 bases, with 10 bases between. CDR3 size: 13 residues. CDR3 nucleotide sequence: TGTGCCAGCAGTTACAGGGTTTTCTATGGCTACACCTTC. Translating gives CASSYRVFYGYTF.

The J gene is TRBJ1-1, the V gene TRBV7-8, with D tentatively TRBD1 (5 bases). The germline V and J ends were trimmed by 1 base and 0 bases, with 15 bases remaining between them. Germline V CDR1 and CDR2: SGHVS, FQNEAQ. The CDR3 covers 17 residues. The CDR3 nucleotides are TGTGCCAGCAGCTTAGTTGCCTCCGGGGGTCTGAACACTGAAGCTTTCTTT. Protein sequence: CASSLVASGGLNTEAFF. The whole variable domain, remainder taken from reference TRBV7-8 and TRBJ1-1, is GAGVSQSPRYKVAKRGQDVALRCDPISGHVSLFWYQQALGQGPEFLTYFQNEAQLDKSGLPSDRFFAERPEGSVSTLKIQRTQQEDSAVYLCASSLVASGGLNTEAFFGQGTRLTVV.

This chain joins TRBV2 and TRBJ2-5; 11 nucleotides align to TRBD2. The germline gives CDR1 SNHLY, CDR2 FYNNEI. The CDR3 loop spans 14 amino acids. The V and J ends lost 4 bases and 9 bases, in that order; junction bases with no gene match: 7. In DNA form, the CDR3 reads TGTGCCAGCAGTGTCTTTCCTAGCGGGGGGCCCCAGTACTTC. It codes for CASSVFPSGGPQYF.

The gene calls are TRBV28 and TRBJ2-7; D unresolved. The CDR3 is 15 amino acids. Germline CDR1 is MDHEN and CDR2 is SYDVKM. V was clipped by 7 bases and J by 3 bases, with 19 bases between them. For the CDR3, the DNA is TGTGCCAGCATCAAGTCGGGTCTGGGTTTCTACGAGCAGTACTTC. This gives the protein CASIKSGLGFYEQYF.

The chain carries TRBV28 and TRBJ1-5; D gene unclear. This CDR3 spans 14 amino acids. The V end was cut by 2 bases, the J end by 2 bases, with 7 bases between. Germline V gene data show CDR1 as MDHEN and CDR2 as SYDVKM. In nucleotides, the CDR3 is TGTGCCAGCAGTTTAATCGGTCGCAATCAGCCCCAGCATTTT. This codes for CASSLIGRNQPQHF. Full variable domain (remainder filled in from reference TRBV28 and TRBJ1-5): DVKVTQSSRYLVKRTGEKVFLECVQDMDHENMFWYRQDPGLGLRLIYFSYDVKMKEKGDIPEGYSVSREKKERFSLILESASTNQTSMYLCASSLIGRNQPQHFGDGTRLSIL.

The V call is TRBV6-5, the J call TRBJ1-2, with 7 bases identical to TRBD1. Germline lookup yields CDR1 MNHEY and CDR2 SVGAGI. This CDR3 has 14 residues. V shed 6 bases and J 4 bases; nucleotides not matched to a gene: 8. The CDR3 bases are TGTGCCAGCAGCCCCGAGACAGGGAGCTATGGCTACACCTTC. Translation: CASSPETGSYGYTF.

The gene calls are TRBV6-1 and TRBJ1-5; D unclear. Germline-derived CDR1 and CDR2 are MNHNS and SASEGT. The CDR3 runs to 12 residues. V lost 7 bases and J lost 11, with 15 bases in between. CDR3 residues: CASTTRGIAQHF. The CDR3 DNA reads TGTGCCAGCACCACACGGGGAATAGCCCAGCATTTT.

The CDR3 is CASSLRTDASGYTF. CDR3 nucleotides: TGTGCCAGCAGCTTGAGGACGGACGCCAGTGGCTACACCTTC. V is TRBV7-8 and J is TRBJ1-2, with unresolved D. Looked up from germline, CDR1 is SGHVS and CDR2 is FQNEAQ. The V gene lost 3 bases and the J gene lost 7 bases, with 15 bases spanning the gap. This CDR3 is built from 14 residues.

This chain uses TRBV2 with TRBJ1-2, with 7 positions matching TRBD1. Germline V gene data show CDR1 as SNHLY and CDR2 as FYNNEI. The CDR3 spans 13 residues. V trimming: 10 bases; J trimming: 7 bases; junction bases outside the gene matches: 12. Here the CDR3 reads CATGGGGNRGYTF. The CDR3 nucleotides read TGTGCCACAGGGGGAGGGGGTAATCGTGGCTACACCTTC. Together with reference TRBV2 and TRBJ1-2, the CDR3 gives the full variable domain: EPEVTQTPSHQVTQMGQEVILRCVPISNHLYFYWYRQILGQKVEFLVSFYNNEISEKSEIFDDQFSVERPDGSNFTLKIRSTKLEDSAMYFCATGGGGNRGYTFGSGTRLTVV.

A single count supports this clone. The chain has TRBV9 and TRBJ1-2; TRBD1 might be the D (6 bases). The CDR3 has 18 amino acids. Germline values: CDR1 SGDLS, CDR2 YYNGEE. With 3 bases removed from V and 0 bases from J, the gap between germline ends came to 21 bases. CDR3 residues: CASSGAPSRGGANYGYTF. The CDR3 coding sequence is TGTGCCAGCAGCGGGGCACCGAGTAGGGGGGGAGCTAACTATGGCTACACCTTC.